This entry is about one TCR beta chain. These data are taken from a study of TIL therapy for anti-PD-1-resistant metastatic lung cancer. Across the whole study: Most patients had lung adenocarcinoma.

The immunoSEQ assay was v3. This table comes from immunoSEQ multiplex PCR, and its TCRdb copy is limited to in-frame clones, with some not included. Of about 50,000 clones listed, less than 85% are singletons. The time point was: pre-treatment sample, taken before nivolumab and TIL therapy. Pleural nodules or supraclavicular lymph nodes made up most of the excised metastases sampled. This clonotype was obtained from a person aged 25 to 80 with non-small cell lung cancer. The starting material was tumor tissue, obtained at baseline.

Here the CDR3 DNA reads TGTGCCAGCAGCCCGGAGACAGGGTGGGACTACGAGCAGTACTTC. This gives the protein CASSPETGWDYEQYF. The chain joins TRBV7-6 to TRBJ2-7, with TRBD1 identical over 7 bases. The CDR3 consists of 15 residues. CDR1 SGHVS and CDR2 FNYEAQ come from the germline V gene. V shed 5 bases and J 3 bases; nucleotides not matched to a gene: 10.